One sample yielded the 8 T cell receptor beta chains listed below, sequenced in a study of beta chain features in type 1 diabetes. Reverse transcription of all isolated RNA meant that expressed TCRB transcripts were sequenced. Method: immunoSEQ multiplex PCR; TCRdb's copy keeps in-frame clones and lacks some. This sample has roughly 450,000 clones; over 9.5% occur once, and the top ten carry 0.045% to 0.06%. The sequenced sample was naive CD4+ T cells from blood. Receptors were obtained from a woman younger than 30 in good health.

In this sample, this clone turned up a few times. The chain links TRBV5-1 to TRBJ2-3; a possible D gene is TRBD1 (6 bases). Germline V gives CDR1 SGHRS, CDR2 YFSETQ. Between the trimmed V and J ends, which lost 4 bases and 4 bases, there was a span of 13 bases. The CDR3 runs to 14 residues. CDR3 nucleotide sequence: TGCGCCAGCAGCGACCCACAGGGCCCAGATACGCAGTATTTT. This gives the protein CASSDPQGPDTQYF.

The chain couples TRBV4-2 to TRBJ2-1; no definite D call. Germline V gene lookup returns CDR1 LGHNA and CDR2 YNFKEQ. Trimming stripped 0 bases from V and 4 bases from J, with 10 bases between. CDR3 length: 15 residues. The CDR3 DNA sequence: TGTGCCAGCAGCCAAGAGAAGGCAGATTACAATGAGCAGTTCTTC. Translating gives CASSQEKADYNEQFF.

The chain uses TRBV7-6 and TRBJ2-7; TRBD1 agrees at 9 bases. Germline CDR1 and CDR2: SGHVS and FNYEAQ. The CDR3 loop spans 16 amino acids. V trimming: 2 bases; J trimming: 5 bases; junction bases outside the gene matches: 10. In nucleotides, the CDR3 is TGTGCCAGCAGCTTACTGCTGGGACAGGGAAAAAACGAGCAGTACTTC. It yields the protein CASSLLLGQGKNEQYF.

The rearrangement joins TRBV18 to TRBJ2-7, with unresolved D. Germline loops: CDR1 KGHSH, CDR2 LQKENI. The CDR3 has 12 residues. Trimming left V 2 bases short and J 3 bases short, with 5 bases between. CDR3: CASSPSFYEQYF. Written as DNA, the CDR3 is TGTGCCAGCTCACCATCTTTCTACGAGCAGTACTTC. Full variable domain (outside the CDR3, taken from reference TRBV18 and TRBJ2-7): NAGVMQNPRHLVRRRGQEARLRCSPMKGHSHVYWYRQLPEEGLKFMVYLQKENIIDESGMPKERFSAEFPKEGPSILRIQQVVRGDSAAYFCASSPSFYEQYFGPGTRLTVT.

V is TRBV14 and J is TRBJ2-1; perhaps TRBD2 as D (6 bases). CDR3 size: 16 residues. V shed 1 base and J shed 6 bases, with 16 bases lying between them. Germline V gene sequence: CDR1 SGHDN, CDR2 FVKESK. CDR3 in amino acids: CASSQVGGSSSNEQFF. The CDR3 DNA follows: TGTGCCAGCAGCCAAGTCGGAGGGAGTTCGTCCAATGAGCAGTTCTTC.

This chain connects TRBV7-9 to TRBJ1-5, with a weak D call TRBD1 (6 bases). This CDR3 has 15 residues. Germline V gene data show CDR1 as SEHNR and CDR2 as FQNEAQ (reference sequence). V was cut by 6 bases and J by 3 bases, with 15 bases left in between. The CDR3 coding sequence is TGTGCCAGCAGTCCCGGGGGCGGACCCAATCAGCCCCAGCATTTT. It yields the protein CASSPGGGPNQPQHF.

The V gene is TRBV14, the J gene TRBJ2-7; the D gene is possibly TRBD1 (6 bases). The CDR3 is 15 amino acids. Germline V gene data show CDR1 as SGHDN and CDR2 as FVKESK. Deletions cut 5 bases from V and 4 bases from J, with 18 bases between. CDR3 amino acids: CASSSTRGRRYEQYF. Written as DNA, the CDR3 is TGTGCCAGCAGCAGTACCAGGGGCCGCCGGTACGAGCAGTACTTC.

The V call is TRBV6-1, the J call TRBJ2-1; no reliable D call. Germline-derived CDR1 and CDR2 are MNHNS and SASEGT. V was pared by 7 bases and J by 6 bases, with 7 bases between. The CDR3 is 11 amino acids. The CDR3 loop is CASTRRNEQFF. CDR3 sequence (DNA): TGTGCCAGCACCCGTCGCAATGAGCAGTTCTTC.